What follows is one T cell receptor (beta chain) and its context. TCRdb's copy holds only in-frame clones and misses some; the assay was immunoSEQ multiplex PCR. The sample shows 150,000 to 190,000 clones, approximately 79% of them seen only once. The V and J ends lost 1 base and 3 bases respectively, with 12 bases between them. This CDR3 is built from 14 residues. Germline CDR1 SQVTM, CDR2 ANQGSEA. The sample belongs to a study of blood T cell repertoires in COVID-19. Recovery among Cohort 3 donors was established by two negative PCRs, clearance, or symptom resolution. Material for sequencing was PBMCs or T cells enriched from blood (not recorded which). This rearrangement joins TRBV29-1 to TRBJ1-2; D is possibly TRBD1 (5 bases). The TCR comes from a man aged 50-59 years who had recovered from COVID-19. In DNA, the CDR3 is TGCAGCGTTGAAGGGGGGGGTTTTGACTATGGCTACACCTTC. Translated, it gives CSVEGGGFDYGYTF.